The next 6 T cell receptor beta chains were all read from a single sample in a study of T-cell reconstitution after alpha-beta-depleted transplantation in children. The authors prepared the TCRbeta library with unique molecular identifiers. MiXCR was run by TCRdb on the PCR reads, yielding one entry per CDR3 protein. The sample carries 240,000 or so distinct CDR3 sequences, just under 8.5% recorded once. Sequenced here: PBMCs, mostly from graft donor cells, sampled 180 days after TCRalphabeta/CD19-depleted stem cell transplant. These TCRs come from a male patient younger than 18 who had a stem cell transplant for acute lymphoblastic leukemia, so the T cells may come from the graft donor.

There are many counts of this clonotype. The rearrangement links TRBV4-1 to TRBJ2-6, with 7 positions matching TRBD1. From germline, CDR1 is MGHRA and CDR2 YSYEKL. CDR3 size: 18 residues. V was clipped by 0 bases and J by 0 bases; unmatched bases: 5. CDR3 DNA: TGCGCCAGCAGCCAAGAAGACAGGGTGTTCTCTGGGGCCAACGTCCTGACTTTC. Protein: CASSQEDRVFSGANVLTF.

The chain links TRBV10-3 to TRBJ2-7; 7 bases are shared with TRBD1. V gave up 5 bases and J gave up 4 bases; unmatched junction bases: 8. From germline, CDR1 is ENHRY and CDR2 SYGVKD. This CDR3 spans 14 amino acids. Here the CDR3 DNA reads TGTGCCATCAGTCGGGACAGCGCACCATACGAGCAGTACTTC. It is translated as CAISRDSAPYEQYF.

This clonotype was found many times. This chain links TRBV20-1 with TRBJ2-1; the D gene is possibly TRBD2 (6 bases). Germline CDR1 reads DFQATT; CDR2 reads SNEGSKA (reference sequence). V shed 4 bases and J shed 0 bases, with 16 bases lying between them. This CDR3 is 16 amino acids long. CDR3 in amino acids: CSAILAEASSYNEQFF. The CDR3 DNA sequence: TGCAGTGCTATTTTAGCGGAGGCGAGCTCCTACAATGAGCAGTTCTTC.

This clonotype has a count of ten or more. This sequence joins TRBV20-1 and TRBJ1-5; a weak D match, TRBD1 (5 bases). In germline, CDR1 is DFQATT, CDR2 SNEGSKA (reference sequence). Trimming shortened V by 6 bases and J by 0 bases, and 18 bases separated the two germline ends. The CDR3 is 16 amino acids. This CDR3 is CSANDPRGYSNQPQHF. In DNA form, the CDR3 reads TGCAGTGCCAACGACCCAAGGGGTTATAGCAATCAGCCCCAGCATTTT.

In this sample, this clonotype turned up many times. CDR3 DNA: TGTGCCAGCAGCCCCCCCGGACAGTCAACTAACTATGGCTACACCTTC. Protein: CASSPPGQSTNYGYTF. The chain has TRBV4-2 and TRBJ1-2; TRBD1 might be the D (6 bases). The CDR3 extends over 16 amino acids. Germline assignment: CDR1 LGHNA and CDR2 YNFKEQ. Trimming cost V 4 bases and J 0 bases, with 15 bases left between them.

This chain uses TRBV9 with TRBJ1-4; the match to TRBD1 covers 7 bases. The trim removed 4 bases at V and 9 bases at J, leaving 12 bases unmatched. There are 15 residues in the CDR3. CDR1 SGDLS and CDR2 YYNGEE come from the germline V gene. The CDR3 region is CASSLMPGQSKKLFF. DNA of the CDR3: TGTGCCAGCAGCCTAATGCCGGGACAGAGTAAAAAACTGTTTTTT.